These T cell receptor beta chains were read from a single sample in a study of B cell selection in AIRE deficiency. Clones were sequenced by immunoSEQ multiplex PCR, and TCRdb holds only the in-frame ones, with some missing. The sample holds about 18,000 clones, approximately 94% seen once. The specimen sequenced was CD4+CD25+ Tregs sorted from PBMCs. The receptors originated from a human donor in good health. The CDR3 runs from the conserved cysteine through the conserved F or W. The order of the fields is J gene, D gene, clone size, V gene, CDR3 protein, CDR3 DNA. D genes are given only for firm matches. Clone sizes are given selectively: once, few, many, or a class where the clone is expanded.

J gene: TRBJ1-5
D gene: TRBD1
clone size: -
V gene: TRBV6-6
CDR3 protein: CASRGQASNQPQHF
CDR3 DNA: TGTGCCAGCAGGGGACAGGCGAGCAATCAGCCCCAGCATTTT

J gene: TRBJ1-4
D gene: -
clone size: -
V gene: TRBV6-5
CDR3 protein: CASSYGGPLDEKLFF
CDR3 DNA: TGTGCCAGCAGTTACGGGGGGCCATTAGATGAAAAACTGTTTTTT

J gene: TRBJ1-2
D gene: -
clone size: -
V gene: TRBV2
CDR3 protein: CASSERARGYTF
CDR3 DNA: TGTGCCAGCAGTGAAAGGGCAAGGGGCTACACCTTC

J gene: TRBJ2-5
D gene: -
clone size: -
V gene: TRBV5-8
CDR3 protein: CASRGRRTHRWGQYF
CDR3 DNA: TGTGCCAGCCGAGGACGGCGAACCCACAGGTGGGGGCAGTACTTC

J gene: TRBJ1-5
D gene: TRBD1
clone size: once
V gene: TRBV6-9
CDR3 protein: CASSRTGNYQPQHF
CDR3 DNA: TGTGCCAGCAGTAGGACAGGGAACTATCAGCCCCAGCATTTT

J gene: TRBJ2-2
D gene: TRBD2
clone size: -
V gene: TRBV10-3
CDR3 protein: CAIKEAGSTGELFF
CDR3 DNA: TGTGCCATCAAGGAAGCGGGAAGCACCGGGGAGCTGTTTTTT

J gene: TRBJ2-3
D gene: -
clone size: -
V gene: TRBV18
CDR3 protein: CATSLVVTDTQYF
CDR3 DNA: TGTGCCACCTCTTTAGTAGTCACAGATACGCAGTATTTT

J gene: TRBJ1-4
D gene: -
clone size: once
V gene: TRBV28
CDR3 protein: CASSLGRSKLFF
CDR3 DNA: TGTGCCAGCAGTTTGGGACGGAGTAAACTGTTTTTT

J gene: TRBJ1-6
D gene: -
clone size: once
V gene: TRBV11-3
CDR3 protein: CASSGRRGARESHF
CDR3 DNA: TGTGCCAGCAGCGGCCGCCGTGGCGCCAGGGAATCCCACTTT

J gene: TRBJ2-7
D gene: -
clone size: -
V gene: TRBV7-3
CDR3 protein: CASSLTGGGEQYF
CDR3 DNA: TGTGCCAGCAGCTTAACAGGGGGAGGCGAGCAGTACTTC

J gene: TRBJ1-1
D gene: -
clone size: -
V gene: TRBV28
CDR3 protein: CASRTSTGEAFF
CDR3 DNA: TGTGCCAGCAGGACGTCGACAGGCGAAGCTTTCTTT

J gene: TRBJ2-7
D gene: -
clone size: once
V gene: TRBV28
CDR3 protein: CASRPPGGARLEQYF
CDR3 DNA: TGTGCCAGCAGGCCACCCGGCGGGGCTCGTTTGGAGCAGTACTTC

J gene: TRBJ1-1
D gene: TRBD1
clone size: -
V gene: TRBV7-9
CDR3 protein: CASSSTDREHEAFF
CDR3 DNA: TGTGCCAGCAGCTCTACTGACAGGGAACATGAAGCTTTCTTT

J gene: TRBJ1-1
D gene: -
clone size: -
V gene: TRBV2
CDR3 protein: CASSGGVGGTEAFF
CDR3 DNA: TGTGCCAGCAGTGGAGGGGTGGGGGGCACTGAAGCTTTCTTT

J gene: TRBJ1-1
D gene: -
clone size: -
V gene: TRBV5-4
CDR3 protein: CASSPGGGLGTEAFF
CDR3 DNA: TGTGCCAGCAGCCCCGGCGGGGGTCTGGGCACTGAAGCTTTCTTT

J gene: TRBJ2-1
D gene: -
clone size: -
V gene: TRBV7-2
CDR3 protein: CASSKGLQGNEQFF
CDR3 DNA: TGTGCCAGCAGCAAGGGACTACAGGGGAATGAGCAGTTCTTC

J gene: TRBJ1-5
D gene: -
clone size: -
V gene: TRBV27
CDR3 protein: CASSLGSLGNQPQHF
CDR3 DNA: TGTGCCAGCAGCCTAGGGAGTTTGGGCAATCAGCCCCAGCATTTT

J gene: TRBJ1-4
D gene: -
clone size: -
V gene: TRBV7-9
CDR3 protein: CASSLGGRGTNEKLFF
CDR3 DNA: TGTGCCAGCAGCTTAGGAGGCAGGGGTACTAATGAAAAACTGTTTTTT

J gene: TRBJ1-2
D gene: -
clone size: -
V gene: TRBV6-1
CDR3 protein: CASSEALRGAGYTF
CDR3 DNA: TGTGCCAGCAGTGAAGCGCTTCGGGGGGCTGGCTACACCTTC

J gene: TRBJ2-5
D gene: -
clone size: -
V gene: TRBV5-4
CDR3 protein: CASSSLEGETQYF
CDR3 DNA: TGTGCCAGCAGCTCGTTAGAGGGGGAGACCCAGTACTTC

J gene: TRBJ1-4
D gene: TRBD1
clone size: -
V gene: TRBV27
CDR3 protein: CASSRTGQGYEKLFF
CDR3 DNA: TGTGCCAGCAGTCGTACGGGACAGGGCTATGAAAAACTGTTTTTT

J gene: TRBJ2-1
D gene: -
clone size: -
V gene: TRBV18
CDR3 protein: CASSPIQGQAYNEQFF
CDR3 DNA: TGTGCCAGCTCACCTATCCAGGGTCAGGCCTACAATGAGCAGTTCTTC

J gene: TRBJ1-2
D gene: -
clone size: -
V gene: TRBV5-1
CDR3 protein: CASSLSAGSSGYTF
CDR3 DNA: TGCGCCAGCAGCTTGTCGGCGGGTTCGAGCGGCTACACCTTC

J gene: TRBJ2-1
D gene: TRBD2
clone size: -
V gene: TRBV27
CDR3 protein: CASSPLAGGPNEQFF
CDR3 DNA: TGTGCCAGCAGTCCCCTTGCGGGAGGGCCAAATGAGCAGTTCTTC

J gene: TRBJ1-2
D gene: TRBD1
clone size: -
V gene: TRBV5-5
CDR3 protein: CASSSMGQGAGGYTF
CDR3 DNA: TGTGCCAGCAGCTCTATGGGACAGGGGGCAGGAGGCTACACCTTC

J gene: TRBJ1-5
D gene: -
clone size: -
V gene: TRBV6-5
CDR3 protein: CASSYDSYSNQPQHF
CDR3 DNA: TGTGCCAGCAGTTACGACAGTTATAGCAATCAGCCCCAGCATTTT

J gene: TRBJ2-7
D gene: TRBD1
clone size: -
V gene: TRBV7-2
CDR3 protein: CASSLTGFEQYF
CDR3 DNA: TGTGCCAGCAGCTTGACAGGGTTCGAGCAGTACTTC

J gene: TRBJ1-1
D gene: -
clone size: -
V gene: TRBV15
CDR3 protein: CATQGGTTEAFF
CDR3 DNA: TGTGCCACCCAAGGGGGGACCACTGAAGCTTTCTTT

J gene: TRBJ1-2
D gene: -
clone size: -
V gene: TRBV6-6
CDR3 protein: CATTGRDYGYTF
CDR3 DNA: TGTGCCACCACGGGCAGGGACTATGGCTACACCTTC

J gene: TRBJ2-7
D gene: -
clone size: -
V gene: TRBV28
CDR3 protein: CASSLGTRYEQYF
CDR3 DNA: TGTGCCAGCAGCTTGGGGACACGCTACGAGCAGTACTTC

J gene: TRBJ2-5
D gene: -
clone size: -
V gene: TRBV27
CDR3 protein: CASSLLGRGETQYF
CDR3 DNA: TGTGCCAGCAGTTTATTGGGCAGGGGAGAGACCCAGTACTTC

J gene: TRBJ2-1
D gene: -
clone size: -
V gene: TRBV11-2
CDR3 protein: CASNRRGTISYNEQFF
CDR3 DNA: TGTGCCAGCAACCGCCGGGGGACGATCTCCTACAATGAGCAGTTCTTC

J gene: TRBJ2-7
D gene: -
clone size: -
V gene: TRBV18
CDR3 protein: CASSPQWEATYEQYF
CDR3 DNA: TGTGCCAGCTCACCACAGTGGGAGGCAACCTACGAGCAGTACTTC

J gene: TRBJ1-1
D gene: -
clone size: -
V gene: TRBV28
CDR3 protein: CASSLSLYFAGVHTEAFF
CDR3 DNA: TGTGCCAGCAGTTTATCCCTTTATTTTGCGGGTGTACACACTGAAGCTTTCTTT

J gene: TRBJ1-1
D gene: TRBD1
clone size: -
V gene: TRBV23-1
CDR3 protein: CASVRQGETEAFF
CDR3 DNA: TGCGCCAGCGTTAGACAGGGGGAGACTGAAGCTTTCTTT

J gene: TRBJ2-1
D gene: TRBD2
clone size: few
V gene: TRBV28
CDR3 protein: CASSSLAGRYNEQFF
CDR3 DNA: TGTGCCAGCAGTTCGTTAGCGGGGCGGTACAATGAGCAGTTCTTC

J gene: TRBJ1-5
D gene: TRBD1
clone size: -
V gene: TRBV28
CDR3 protein: CASSRVRGRGNQPQHF
CDR3 DNA: TGTGCCAGCAGTCGGGTCAGGGGGCGCGGCAATCAGCCCCAGCATTTT

J gene: TRBJ1-1
D gene: TRBD1
clone size: -
V gene: TRBV5-4
CDR3 protein: CASSLTGGAEAFF
CDR3 DNA: TGTGCCAGCAGCTTGACAGGGGGCGCAGAAGCTTTCTTT

J gene: TRBJ2-3
D gene: -
clone size: -
V gene: TRBV11-1
CDR3 protein: CASSRRSGTSTDTQYF
CDR3 DNA: TGTGCCAGCAGCCGCAGGTCTGGTACTAGCACAGATACGCAGTATTTT

J gene: TRBJ2-7
D gene: TRBD1
clone size: -
V gene: TRBV28
CDR3 protein: CASSLTGVVSYEQYF
CDR3 DNA: TGTGCCAGCAGTCTTACAGGGGTTGTCTCCTACGAGCAGTACTTC

J gene: TRBJ1-1
D gene: -
clone size: few
V gene: TRBV11-2
CDR3 protein: CASSLAYEAFF
CDR3 DNA: TGTGCCAGCAGCTTAGCCTATGAAGCTTTCTTT

J gene: TRBJ2-7
D gene: TRBD1
clone size: -
V gene: TRBV18
CDR3 protein: CASSPGTGVYEQYF
CDR3 DNA: TGTGCCAGCTCACCAGGGACAGGGGTCTACGAGCAGTACTTC

J gene: TRBJ2-2
D gene: -
clone size: -
V gene: TRBV19
CDR3 protein: CASSIAAGWELFF
CDR3 DNA: TGTGCCAGTAGTATCGCTGCGGGATGGGAGCTGTTTTTT

J gene: TRBJ1-5
D gene: -
clone size: -
V gene: TRBV28
CDR3 protein: CASSPIRAAYSNQPQHF
CDR3 DNA: TGTGCCAGCAGTCCTATACGGGCCGCGTATAGCAATCAGCCCCAGCATTTT

J gene: TRBJ2-2
D gene: -
clone size: -
V gene: TRBV27
CDR3 protein: CASSFSRTGELFF
CDR3 DNA: TGTGCCAGCAGTTTTTCCAGGACCGGGGAGCTGTTTTTT

J gene: TRBJ1-1
D gene: -
clone size: -
V gene: TRBV5-1
CDR3 protein: CASSSQLLGAMGNTEAFF
CDR3 DNA: TGCGCCAGCAGCTCCCAGTTATTGGGGGCTATGGGGAACACTGAAGCTTTCTTT

J gene: TRBJ2-7
D gene: -
clone size: few
V gene: TRBV10-1
CDR3 protein: CASSDQTYEQYF
CDR3 DNA: TGCGCCAGCAGTGACCAGACCTACGAGCAGTACTTC

J gene: TRBJ2-3
D gene: -
clone size: -
V gene: TRBV6-5
CDR3 protein: CASSYLGQGLDTQYF
CDR3 DNA: TGTGCCAGCAGTTACTTGGGTCAGGGTCTAGATACGCAGTATTTT

J gene: TRBJ2-7
D gene: TRBD1
clone size: -
V gene: TRBV5-4
CDR3 protein: CASRTGGNEQYF
CDR3 DNA: TGTGCCAGCAGAACAGGGGGCAATGAGCAGTACTTC

J gene: TRBJ2-3
D gene: -
clone size: -
V gene: TRBV10-3
CDR3 protein: CAISEAGRGPYTQYF
CDR3 DNA: TGTGCCATCAGTGAGGCGGGAAGGGGACCATATACGCAGTATTTT

J gene: TRBJ2-4
D gene: -
clone size: -
V gene: TRBV5-1
CDR3 protein: CASSLGSPNIQYF
CDR3 DNA: TGCGCCAGCAGCTTAGGCAGCCCAAACATTCAGTACTTC

J gene: TRBJ1-2
D gene: -
clone size: -
V gene: TRBV5-1
CDR3 protein: CASSLNSLNYGYTF
CDR3 DNA: TGCGCCAGCAGCTTGAACAGCTTAAACTATGGCTACACCTTC

J gene: TRBJ2-7
D gene: TRBD2
clone size: -
V gene: TRBV28
CDR3 protein: CASSLAGANSYEQYF
CDR3 DNA: TGTGCCAGCAGTTTAGCGGGAGCCAACTCCTACGAGCAGTACTTC

J gene: TRBJ2-3
D gene: TRBD2
clone size: once
V gene: TRBV5-8
CDR3 protein: CASTPGLAGVADTQYF
CDR3 DNA: TGTGCCAGCACCCCGGGACTAGCGGGAGTGGCAGATACGCAGTATTTT

J gene: TRBJ2-2
D gene: TRBD1
clone size: -
V gene: TRBV5-8
CDR3 protein: CASSVGQGNGGELFF
CDR3 DNA: TGTGCCAGCAGCGTTGGACAGGGGAATGGCGGGGAGCTGTTTTTT